This T cell receptor beta chain was identified during a study of blood T cell repertoires in COVID-19. The wider study: The United States, Italy and Spain provided the acute and convalescent COVID-19 samples.

Germline V gene lookup returns CDR1 MGHDK and CDR2 SYGVNS. V lost 10 bases and J lost 8, with 20 bases in between. CDR3 length: 14 residues. Under the authors' procedure: Quantification of nucleated cells was approximated via reference gene primer amplification. This table comes from immunoSEQ multiplex PCR, and its TCRdb copy is limited to in-frame clones, with some not included. V and J calls and clone size are given by that table; D and trimming were obtained from the DNA. The profile shows some 140,000 clones, 79% of them singletons. The sequence came from a man aged 55 to 70 with acute or convalescent COVID-19. The chain joins TRBV25-1 to TRBJ1-4; D is undetermined. Sequences were obtained from peripheral blood. CDR3 in DNA: TGTGCCACCGCAGCGGGCCCGGGTGGGGAAAAACTGTTTTTT. Protein product: CATAAGPGGEKLFF.